This record concerns one T cell receptor (beta chain) sequence. It has no known antigen specificity. The junction and the germline gene differ at one end; a read error may be behind it. Without any cell sorting, total RNA and DNA were extracted together from around 20-30 mg of bulk tissue using the AllPrep DNA/RNA mini kit. Five patients with histopathologically diagnosed primary liver carcinoma underwent surgical resection in China between November 2015 and March 2016. Chronic HBV infection was present in the patients, and the patients were treatment-naive at sampling. Each tumor was sampled at five spatially separated regions: the superior, inferior, left-lateral and right-lateral poles and the tumor centre. According to histology, viable tumor cells made up more than 75% of every tumor sample. Each fresh piece of tumor and adjacent tissue was cut in two, with one half stored in RNAlater at -80 degrees C and the other half sent for histology.

The CDR3 measures 13 amino acids from cysteine to phenylalanine. This entry keeps only the CDR3 DNA: 39 bases, framed from base 1. The CDR1 and CDR2 encoded by the germline V gene are SGHAT and FQNNGV. TCRbeta-specific cDNA was reverse-transcribed from about 520 ng total RNA using a constant-region primer and ProtoScript II reverse transcriptase. TCRbeta libraries were built with three nested multiplex PCR rounds, a slightly modified ARM-PCR procedure. Each of the first two PCR rounds ran for approximately 9 cycles using multiplex TRBV1-TRBV30 forward primers together with a Cbeta reverse primer. Sample barcodes and Illumina adapters were added in a final 25-cycle PCR with Deep VentR polymerase. Before sequencing, amplicons of 200-500 bp were gel-purified using a QIAquick gel extraction kit. The TCRbeta amplicons were sequenced with 250-bp paired-end reads on an Illumina HiSeq 2500. The paper's processing steps were these. To recover full CDR3 sequences, reads were quality-trimmed using Trimmomatic v0.33 and paired reads were then merged using FLASH v1.2.11. V, D and J germline segments were assigned to the rearranged TCRbeta sequences by MiGEC v1.2.1b. VDJtools v1.0.0 computed clonotype statistics and Shannon-Wiener diversity indices. Except for diversity analysis, only each sample's 250 most abundant clonotypes were used in subsequent analyses to reduce sampling bias. In TCRdb, the public reads were trimmed at Q25 with fastp and aligned with MiXCR, with productive beta chains retained. Entries are consolidated by CDR3 protein sequence, retaining the most common genes and DNA. The V and J calls and clone size come from TCRdb's table, not from the authors' own analysis. This sample is represented by 90,000 to 100,000 distinct CDR3 sequences; about three quarters of them were singletons. The ten largest clones represent more than 8% of the sample.

This sample was taken from a study of tumor-infiltrating lymphocytes in primary liver carcinoma (TCRdb year 2017). Turning to the overall study: Of the five patients, three men and two women aged 30 to 69 years, four had hepatocellular carcinoma and one had combined HCC and intrahepatic cholangiocarcinoma. Tumors of the five patients were stage T1-T3 N0M0 with maximum diameters of roughly 4.2 to 10 cm. Each sample produced roughly 3.65 to 7.13 million productive TCRbeta reads, and read depth showed no significant difference between tissue types. TCRbeta repertoire sequencing, expression microarrays and whole-exome sequencing were combined in the study across five regions of each liver tumor, with adjacent normal tissue and blood also included. A total of approximately 35 specimens from 5 patients, comprising around 25 tumor regions, 5 adjacent noncancerous liver tissues and 5 peripheral blood samples, were covered by TCRbeta repertoire sequencing. Agilent mRNA microarray profiling was performed on the approximately 25 tumor region samples to relate TCRbeta repertoire diversity to the local molecular phenotype. Reproducibility between technical replicate repertoires was high, with correlation coefficients above 0.95 and mean shared-clone rates about 0.9.

The paper as a whole reports these results and caveats: The top 250 clones made up a significantly larger repertoire fraction in tumors than in blood (p = 0.039). The study included only five patients, and the authors note findings should be validated in a larger study. Consistent with antigen-driven expansion, pairs of tumor regions showed higher repertoire overlap (mean roughly 36%) than either tumor-adjacent pairs (about 17%) or tumor-blood pairs (about 15%). Only roughly 7-24% of top clones appeared in all five regions of a tumor, which suggests that tumor-infiltrating T cells are spatially heterogeneous. Because sequencing covered only the TCR beta chain and unpaired alpha chains were not captured, true repertoire diversity is likely underestimated. Because the samples were bulk and unsorted, CD4+ and CD8+ T cell repertoires could not be compared.

The V gene is TRBV11-2 and the J gene is TRBJ2-5; 7 bases in the junction line up with TRBD2. This clonotype originated in a woman aged 55-70 years with primary liver carcinoma and hepatitis B virus infection. The material sequenced was liver tumor tissue from sampling region 5. The cell subset or site label, read with the paper, signifies: tumor region T5, tumor centre. This receptor has the CDR3 CVSSLADQETQCF. The sequenced DNA is TGTGTCAGCAGCCTAGCGGACCAAGAGACCCAGTGCTTC.